These T cell receptor beta chains were read from a single sample in a study of blood T cell repertoires in COVID-19. Libraries were prepared by immunoSEQ multiplex PCR; TCRdb keeps only in-frame clonotypes and omits some of them. The data show under 300,000 clones, about 90% seen once. The sequencing sample was made of PBMCs or T cells enriched from blood (not recorded which). Receptors originate from a woman aged 25 to 39 with acute COVID-19. Both conserved end residues are part of each CDR3. Fields, in order: J gene, V gene, CDR3 length, D gene, clone size, CDR3 protein, CDR3 DNA. A D gene is named only where the DNA matches it firmly. A clone size is listed for some rows: how often the clone was seen (once, few, many), or a class if it is expanded.

>TRBJ2-7|TRBV5-4|15|TRBD1|NA
CASSLGQIQAKEQYF
TGTGCCAGCAGCCTGGGACAGATCCAGGCTAAAGAGCAGTACTTC
>TRBJ1-1|TRBV5-6|17|NA|NA
CASSSLRDGHRNTEAFF
TGTGCCAGCAGCTCCCTAAGAGATGGACATAGGAACACTGAAGCTTTCTTT
>TRBJ2-5|TRBV5-1|18|NA|NA
CASSSAGGRGLFQETQYF
TGCGCCAGCAGCAGCGCCGGGGGGCGGGGACTCTTCCAAGAGACCCAGTACTTC
>TRBJ1-2|TRBV28|16|NA|NA
CASRLFGAGDHHGYTF
TGTGCCAGCCGTTTATTCGGGGCAGGGGACCACCATGGCTACACCTTC
>TRBJ2-1|TRBV6-5|15|NA|NA
CASSYFSPAGDEQFF
TGTGCCAGCAGTTACTTTTCTCCCGCAGGGGATGAGCAGTTCTTC
>TRBJ1-1|TRBV29-1|13|NA|once
CSVDRDWGGEAFF
TGCAGCGTTGACAGGGATTGGGGAGGTGAAGCTTTCTTT
>TRBJ2-1|TRBV9|12|NA|NA
CASSGRNNEQFF
TGTGCCAGCAGCGGCAGAAACAATGAGCAGTTCTTC
>TRBJ2-2|TRBV7-3|13|NA|NA
CASSDMNTGELFF
TGTGCCAGCAGCGACATGAACACCGGGGAGCTGTTTTTT
>TRBJ1-5|TRBV7-6|15|NA|few
CASSPGLLGNQPQHF
TGTGCCAGCAGCCCGGGACTGTTAGGCAATCAGCCCCAGCATTTT
>TRBJ1-1|TRBV7-8|15|NA|NA
CASSLVRGLNTEAFF
TGTGCCAGCAGCTTAGTTCGGGGTCTAAACACTGAAGCTTTCTTT
>TRBJ1-6|TRBV2|14|NA|few
CASSSTVRNSPLHF
TGTGCCAGCAGTTCGACAGTAAGGAATTCACCCCTCCACTTT
>TRBJ1-1|TRBV14|15|NA|NA
CASSYPGGQGTEAFF
TGTGCCAGCAGCTACCCCGGGGGTCAAGGCACTGAAGCTTTCTTT
>TRBJ2-7|TRBV3-1/TRBV3-2|14|NA|NA
CASSQDAGTYEQYF
TGTGCCAGCAGCCAAGATGCGGGGACCTACGAGCAGTACTTC
>TRBJ1-6|TRBV6-5|15|TRBD1|few
CASSPGQASNSPLHF
TGTGCCAGCAGTCCTGGACAGGCGTCGAATTCACCCCTCCACTTT
>TRBJ1-1|TRBV18|14|NA|NA
CASSPHRQTSMAFF
TGTGCCAGCTCACCACATCGACAGACTTCTATGGCTTTCTTT
>TRBJ1-5|TRBV18|14|NA|NA
CASSPEGADQPQHF
TGTGCCAGCTCACCAGAAGGGGCGGATCAGCCCCAGCATTTT
>TRBJ2-1|TRBV19|13|NA|few
CASSIVGVNEQFF
TGTGCCAGTAGTATAGTAGGGGTCAATGAGCAGTTCTTC
>TRBJ1-1|TRBV7-2|14|NA|few
CASSKEGLNTEAFF
TGTGCCAGCAGTAAAGAGGGCCTGAACACTGAAGCTTTCTTT
>TRBJ1-5|TRBV6-4|15|NA|NA
CASSGVVLSNQPQHF
TGTGCCAGCAGTGGTGTCGTCCTTAGCAATCAGCCCCAGCATTTT
>TRBJ1-5|TRBV5-1|15|NA|few
CASSTNGGSNQPQHF
TGCGCCAGCAGCACAAATGGGGGGAGCAATCAGCCCCAGCATTTT
>TRBJ2-7|TRBV5-1|14|TRBD2|NA
CASSFSGRADEQYF
TGCGCCAGCAGCTTTAGCGGGAGGGCGGATGAGCAGTACTTC
>TRBJ1-6|TRBV6-6|13|NA|NA
CASSPLADSPLHF
TGTGCCAGCAGCCCTTTGGCCGATTCACCCCTCCACTTT
>TRBJ1-2|TRBV18|14|NA|NA
CASSPPGGDYGYTF
TGTGCCAGCTCACCACCGGGAGGGGACTATGGCTACACCTTC
>TRBJ1-3|TRBV11-2|18|TRBD1|NA
CASSLTVPRQGTGNTIYF
TGTGCCAGCAGCTTAACAGTACCGAGACAGGGTACTGGAAACACCATATATTTT
>TRBJ1-2|TRBV15|13|NA|NA
CATSQGRGYGYTF
TGTGCCACCAGTCAGGGAAGAGGCTATGGCTACACCTTC
>TRBJ1-1|TRBV5-4|14|NA|NA
CASSKDSGQKQAFF
TGTGCCAGCAGCAAAGACTCTGGACAGAAGCAAGCTTTCTTT
>TRBJ1-6|TRBV12-5|18|NA|NA
CASGLVRDWSSYNSPLHF
TGTGCTAGTGGTTTGGTACGGGACTGGAGCTCCTATAATTCACCCCTCCACTTT
>TRBJ1-4|TRBV19|15|NA|NA
CASRIASDLNEKLFF
TGTGCCAGTAGGATTGCAAGCGACCTTAATGAAAAACTGTTTTTT
>TRBJ1-2|TRBV2|17|NA|NA
CASSLESAGKGNYGYTF
TGTGCCAGCAGTCTAGAATCAGCAGGGAAGGGAAACTATGGCTACACCTTC
>TRBJ1-1|TRBV6-5|14|TRBD1|NA
CASSPQGVNTEAFF
TGTGCCAGCAGTCCACAGGGGGTCAACACTGAAGCTTTCTTT
>TRBJ1-1|TRBV29-1|13|TRBD1|NA
CSAARGLNTEAFF
TGCAGCGCCGCCAGGGGGCTGAACACTGAAGCTTTCTTT
>TRBJ2-3|TRBV5-1|16|TRBD1|NA
CASSLGGDSSTDTQYF
TGCGCCAGCAGCTTGGGTGGGGACAGCAGCACAGATACGCAGTATTTT
>TRBJ2-6|TRBV3-1/TRBV3-2|19|NA|NA
CASSQDPVRPLFGANVLTF
TGTGCCAGCAGCCAAGATCCGGTCAGGCCCCTGTTTGGGGCCAACGTCCTGACTTTC
>TRBJ1-4|TRBV19|15|NA|NA
CASSTQGPPNEKLFF
TGTGCCAGTAGTACCCAGGGGCCGCCTAATGAAAAACTGTTTTTT
>TRBJ2-3|TRBV28|20|TRBD2|NA
CASSPTPSTSGRSMGDTQYF
TGTGCCAGCAGCCCCACCCCCTCGACTAGCGGGAGGTCGATGGGAGATACGCAGTATTTT